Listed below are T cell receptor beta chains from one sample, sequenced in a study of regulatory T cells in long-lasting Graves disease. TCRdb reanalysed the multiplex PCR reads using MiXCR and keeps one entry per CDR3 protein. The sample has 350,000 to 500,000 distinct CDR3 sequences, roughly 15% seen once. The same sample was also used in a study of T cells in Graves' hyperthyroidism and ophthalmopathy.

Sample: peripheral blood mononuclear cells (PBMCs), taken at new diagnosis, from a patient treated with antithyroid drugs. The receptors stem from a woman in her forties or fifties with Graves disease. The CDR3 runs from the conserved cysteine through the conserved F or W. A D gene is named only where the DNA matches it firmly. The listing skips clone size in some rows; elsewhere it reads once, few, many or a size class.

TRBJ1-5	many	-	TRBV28	TGTGCCGGAAGCGGGGGGTCTAGCAATCAGCCCCAGCATTTT	CAGSGGSSNQPQHF
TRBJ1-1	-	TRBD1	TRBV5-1	TGCGCCAGCAGACCTGGACAGGGCACTGAAGCTTTCTTT	CASRPGQGTEAFF
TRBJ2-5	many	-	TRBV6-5	TGTGCCAGCAGTTACTCCCACTTATCGGCGTGGGGCCAAGAGACCCAGTACTTC	CASSYSHLSAWGQETQYF
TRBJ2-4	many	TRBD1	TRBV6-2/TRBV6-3	TGTGCCAGCAGTTACTTGACAGGGGACATTCAGTACTTC	CASSYLTGDIQYF
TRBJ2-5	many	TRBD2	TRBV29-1	TGCAGCGTTGAAGTAGTAGGTGGGCCCTGGGGACTAGTTGAAGAGACCCAGTACTTC	CSVEVVGGPWGLVEETQYF
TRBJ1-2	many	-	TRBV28	TGTGCCAGCAGCTGGACAAACTATGGCTACACCTTC	CASSWTNYGYTF
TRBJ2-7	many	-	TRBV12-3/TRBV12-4	TGTGCCAGCAGTTCGAACCTGGACAGAAACTACGAGCAGTACTTC	CASSSNLDRNYEQYF
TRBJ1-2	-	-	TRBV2	TGTGCCAGCAGTGGGTCCTCATATAGTAGCTACACCTTC	CASSGSSYSSYTF
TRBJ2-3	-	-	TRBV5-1	TGCGCCAGCAGCCCGGGGGGCCTTGGCACAGATACGCAGTATTTT	CASSPGGLGTDTQYF
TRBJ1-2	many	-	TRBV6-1	TGTGCCAGCAGTGTCGACAGATCCCTGCTGGGCTACACCTTC	CASSVDRSLLGYTF
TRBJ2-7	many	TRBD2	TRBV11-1	TGTGCCACCGTAACGCCCCCCGGGACTATACTCTACGAGCAGTACTTC	CATVTPPGTILYEQYF
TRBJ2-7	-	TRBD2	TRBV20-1	TGCAGTGCTAGCCTGAATCTAGCGGGTTCTTTAGAGCAGTACTTC	CSASLNLAGSLEQYF
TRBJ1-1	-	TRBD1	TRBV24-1	TGTGCCACCAGTGACCGGACAGGCCGGACGATTTTCTTT	CATSDRTGRTIFF
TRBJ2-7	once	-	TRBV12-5	TGTGCTAGTGGTTTATCGGCCAGATCCTACGAGCAGTACTTC	CASGLSARSYEQYF
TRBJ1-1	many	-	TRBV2	TGTGCCAGCTATTTACAGGCGTCCGAAGCTTTCTTT	CASYLQASEAFF
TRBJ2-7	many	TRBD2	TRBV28	TGTGCCAGCAGTTTATATACTGGGGGGACTAGCGGCAGCCTCACCTACGAGCAGTACTTC	CASSLYTGGTSGSLTYEQYF
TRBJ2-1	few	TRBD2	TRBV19	TGTGCCAGTAGTATAGATTGGGGGACTAGCGGGAGCTGGGATGAGCAGTTCTTC	CASSIDWGTSGSWDEQFF
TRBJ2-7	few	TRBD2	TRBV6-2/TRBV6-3	TGTGCCAGCAGTTACGGGAGGGGTGGCGAGCAGTACTTC	CASSYGRGGEQYF
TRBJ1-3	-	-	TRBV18	TGTGCCAGCTCAGCGACAGGAAACACCATATATTTT	CASSATGNTIYF
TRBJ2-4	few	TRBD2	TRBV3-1	TGTGCCAGCAGAGAGGGACTAGCGGGCAAAAACATTCAGTACTTC	CASREGLAGKNIQYF
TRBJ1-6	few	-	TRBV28	TGTGCCAGCAGTTTATCGGACAGATATAATTCACCCCTCCACTTT	CASSLSDRYNSPLHF
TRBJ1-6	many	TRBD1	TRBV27	TGTGCCAGCAGTTTATCCCCTCCCGGCTGGACAGGGGATAATTCACCCCTCCACTTT	CASSLSPPGWTGDNSPLHF
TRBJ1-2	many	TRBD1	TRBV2	TGTGCCAGCAGTGAATGGGGACAGGGTGGATATGGCTACACCTTC	CASSEWGQGGYGYTF
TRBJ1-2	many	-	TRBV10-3	TGTGCCATTCCAATGGGGCCTAAGGGCGGCTACACCTTC	CAIPMGPKGGYTF
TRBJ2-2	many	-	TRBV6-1	TGTGCCAGCAGTGAAGGCGGAGCAACCGGGGAGCTGTTTTTT	CASSEGGATGELFF
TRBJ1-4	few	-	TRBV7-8	TGTGCCAGCAGCGCCCGACTGGCAACTAATGAAAAACTGTTTTTT	CASSARLATNEKLFF
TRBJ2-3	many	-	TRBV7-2	TGTGCCAGCAGCGCATACACAGATACGCAGTATTTT	CASSAYTDTQYF
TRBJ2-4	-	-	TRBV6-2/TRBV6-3	TGTGCCAGCAGTACTACAGGGTCGGCGGCCAAAAACATTCAGTACTTC	CASSTTGSAAKNIQYF
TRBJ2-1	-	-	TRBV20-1	TGCAGTGCTCCTCGACTCAATGAGCAGTTCTTC	CSAPRLNEQFF
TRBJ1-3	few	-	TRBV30	TGTGCCTGGACAGGTCTTGTTGGAAACACCATATATTTT	CAWTGLVGNTIYF
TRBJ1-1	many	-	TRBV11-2	TGTGCCAGCAGCCGCGGGAAGGGCATGAACACTGAAGCTTTCTTT	CASSRGKGMNTEAFF
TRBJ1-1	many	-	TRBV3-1	TGTGCCAGCAGCCATAACAGCCTGAACACTGAAGCTTTCTTT	CASSHNSLNTEAFF
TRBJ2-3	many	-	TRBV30	TGTGCCTGGAGTTGGGGCTCAAGGTATTATTTT	CAWSWGSRYYF
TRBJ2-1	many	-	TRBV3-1	TGTGCCAGCAGCCAAGGGAGGGGGCTTGAGCAGTTCTTC	CASSQGRGLEQFF
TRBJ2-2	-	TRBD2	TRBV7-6	TGTGCCAGCAGCTTAAGTGGGAGGGCCCCCGGGGAGCTGTTTTTT	CASSLSGRAPGELFF
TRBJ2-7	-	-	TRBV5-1	TGCGCCAGCAGCTCTGAAATCCACGAGCAGTACTTC	CASSSEIHEQYF
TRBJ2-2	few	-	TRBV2	TGTGCCAGCAGGGACTTTACATCGGACACCGGGGAGCTGTTTTTT	CASRDFTSDTGELFF
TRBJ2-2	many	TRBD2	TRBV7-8	TGTGCCAGCAGACCCCCGGGACTAGCGGACGGGGAGCTGTTTTTT	CASRPPGLADGELFF
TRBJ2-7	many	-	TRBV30	TGTGCCTGGAGTCTTATCCACGAGCAGTACTTC	CAWSLIHEQYF
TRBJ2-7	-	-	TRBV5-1	TGCGCCAGCAGCGAGTTCTTCGGAGCCCTTTACGAGCAGTACTTC	CASSEFFGALYEQYF
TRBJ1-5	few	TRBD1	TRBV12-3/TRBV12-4	TGTGCCAGCAGTTTATCCACGGGACAGGCTAGCAATCAGCCCCAGCATTTT	CASSLSTGQASNQPQHF